One sample yielded the 17 T cell receptor beta chains listed below, sequenced in a study of monozygotic twins with cystic fibrosis. Some clones are missing from TCRdb's copy, which holds only in-frame ones; the method was immunoSEQ multiplex PCR. Here the sample spans about 14,000 clones, roughly 98% being singletons. The sample consisted of blood. The origin of the receptors is a girl aged 2 to 9 with cystic fibrosis.

V is TRBV19 and J is TRBJ2-6; D is unclear. The CDR3 spans 13 residues. V was cut by 7 bases and J by 0 bases, with 4 bases left in between. The V gene's germline CDR1 is LNHDA and CDR2 SQIVND (reference sequence). The DNA of the CDR3 is TGTGCCAGTATGAACTCTGGGGCCAACGTCCTGACTTTC. The encoded protein is CASMNSGANVLTF. The complete variable domain, with remaining parts taken from reference TRBV19 and TRBJ2-6, reads DGGITQSPKYLFRKEGQNVTLSCEQNLNHDAMYWYRQDPGQGLRLIYYSQIVNDFQKGDIAEGYSVSREKKESFPLTVTSAQKNPTAFYLCASMNSGANVLTFGAGSRLTVL.

V gene TRBV19 combines with J gene TRBJ1-1, with a tentative D call TRBD1 (5 bases). This CDR3 has 17 amino acids. Germline V gives CDR1 LNHDA, CDR2 SQIVND (reference sequence). V was trimmed by 4 bases and J by 3 bases, leaving 21 bases between them. The CDR3 DNA reads as TGTGCCAGTAGTACCACCCGACAGTTTCCAACCTACACTGAAGCTTTCTTT. This codes for CASSTTRQFPTYTEAFF.

As for this clone: The sample contains more than one DNA sequence encoding this CDR3. The V gene is TRBV5-4, the J gene TRBJ2-3; 9 positions agree with TRBD2. With 0 bases clipped from V and 0 bases from J, the junction kept 2 bases outside the gene matches. The CDR3 is 16 amino acids. Germline V gives CDR1 SGHNT, CDR2 YYREEE (reference sequence). CDR3 sequence reads: CASSLGLAGSTDTQYF. The CDR3 DNA reads as TGTGCCAGCAGCTTGGGGCTAGCGGGGAGCACAGATACGCAGTATTTT.

This chain uses TRBV28 with TRBJ1-2; the D gene is possibly TRBD1 (5 bases). V lost 3 bases and J lost 6, with 11 bases in between. Germline V gene sequence: CDR1 MDHEN, CDR2 SYDVKM. The CDR3 has 13 amino acids. The CDR3 is CASSFRRGHGYTF. The CDR3 DNA is TGTGCCAGCAGTTTCAGGAGGGGACATGGCTACACCTTC.

V usage is TRBV18 and J usage is TRBJ2-3; D possibly matches TRBD1 or TRBD2 (5 bases each). The V and J ends lost 1 base and 2 bases respectively, with 19 bases between them. This CDR3 comprises 18 residues. Per germline, CDR1 KGHSH and CDR2 LQKENI. DNA of the CDR3: TGTGCCAGCTCACCACTCCCAGCGCGAAGGGGAGACACAGATACGCAGTATTTT. Translation: CASSPLPARRGDTDTQYF. The full variable domain, in which reference TRBV18 and TRBJ2-3 provide the parts outside the CDR3, is NAGVMQNPRHLVRRRGQEARLRCSPMKGHSHVYWYRQLPEEGLKFMVYLQKENIIDESGMPKERFSAEFPKEGPSILRIQQVVRGDSAAYFCASSPLPARRGDTDTQYFGPGTRLTVL.

The CDR3 DNA follows: TGTGCCAGCAGTTTCCTCCCTTCAGGGCGCTGGGGCTACACCTTC. Translated, it gives CASSFLPSGRWGYTF. The V and J genes are TRBV27 and TRBJ1-2; a weak D match, TRBD1 (5 bases). There are 15 residues in the CDR3. V shed 3 bases and J shed 8 bases, with 19 bases lying between them. Germline values: CDR1 MNHEY, CDR2 SMNVEV (reference sequence).

The genes are TRBV11-2 and TRBJ2-4; a possible D gene is TRBD2 (5 bases). Deletions cut 2 bases from V and 2 bases from J, with 10 bases between. CDR3 length: 15 amino acids. Germline V gene sequence: CDR1 SGHAT, CDR2 FQNNGV. The CDR3 region has the DNA TGTGCCAGCAGCTTAACGGGAACACCCAAAAACATTCAGTACTTC. It is translated as CASSLTGTPKNIQYF.

The chain links TRBV6-1 to TRBJ2-4; 8 bases map to TRBD1. CDR1 and CDR2 (germline): MNHNS, SASEGT. CDR3 length equals 18 residues. V shed 4 bases and J 0 bases; nucleotides not matched to a gene: 11. CDR3 region: CASSGLVRDRIAKNIQYF. The CDR3 DNA follows: TGTGCCAGCAGTGGACTAGTCCGGGACAGGATAGCCAAAAACATTCAGTACTTC.

This clone is a singleton in its sample. This sequence joins TRBV7-8 and TRBJ1-4, with D possibly matching TRBD1 (6 bases). CDR3 size: 15 residues. Trimming left V 1 base short and J 6 bases short, with 12 bases between. Germline V gene sequence: CDR1 SGHVS, CDR2 FQNEAQ. CDR3 bases: TGTGCCAGCAGCTTAGGGGGGCTTTCTCATGAAAAACTGTTTTTT. This gives the protein CASSLGGLSHEKLFF.

The chain employs TRBV5-5 and TRBJ1-2, with D unclear. Germline assignment: CDR1 SGHKS and CDR2 YYEKEE (reference sequence). The CDR3 is 13 residues long. V lost 0 bases, J lost 8 bases, and 11 bases lay in between. The CDR3 region has the DNA TGTGCCAGCAGCTTGGATGGGAGACTAGGCTACACCTTC. Translated, it gives CASSLDGRLGYTF.

As concerns this clone: The junction shows a germline mismatch at one end, possibly a read error. This chain uses TRBV2 with TRBJ1-2, with D unclear. The CDR3 runs to 16 residues. Germline V gene data show CDR1 as SNHLY and CDR2 as FYNNEI. This CDR3 is CASREDGILPLNGYTF. The CDR3 DNA is TGTGCCAGCAGGGAAGACGGGATCCTTCCCCTCAATGGCTACACCTTC.

V gene TRBV5-6 combines with J gene TRBJ2-2, with D possibly TRBD2 on 5 matching bases. This CDR3 has 15 amino acids. Germline-derived CDR1 and CDR2 are SGHDT and YYEEEE. Trimming removed 2 bases from V and 5 bases from J, with 13 bases in between. The CDR3 is CASSFGRDWTGELFF. The CDR3 nucleotides read TGTGCCAGCAGCTTCGGCCGGGATTGGACCGGGGAGCTGTTTTTT. Full variable domain (outside the CDR3, taken from reference TRBV5-6 and TRBJ2-2): DAGVTQSPTHLIKTRGQQVTLRCSPKSGHDTVSWYQQALGQGPQFIFQYYEEEERQRGNFPDRFSGHQFPNYSSELNVNALLLGDSALYLCASSFGRDWTGELFFGEGSRLTVL.

The CDR3 DNA follows: TGTGCCAGCAGTGGGGGGTCTGGAAACACCATATATTTT. The encoded protein is CASSGGSGNTIYF. The genes are TRBV2 and TRBJ1-3, with a weak D call TRBD1 (5 bases). Trimming took 4 bases from V and 1 from J, leaving 5 bases between them. CDR3 size: 13 residues. Germline V gene lookup returns CDR1 SNHLY and CDR2 FYNNEI. Together with reference TRBV2 and TRBJ1-3, the CDR3 gives the full variable domain: EPEVTQTPSHQVTQMGQEVILRCVPISNHLYFYWYRQILGQKVEFLVSFYNNEISEKSEIFDDQFSVERPDGSNFTLKIRSTKLEDSAMYFCASSGGSGNTIYFGEGSWLTVV.

V usage is TRBV9 and J usage is TRBJ1-2; 10 bases fit TRBD1. CDR3 length: 17 residues. Germline V lookup: CDR1 SGDLS, CDR2 YYNGEE. The junction had 13 bases not matched to a gene; V was cut back by 4 bases and J by 4 bases. CDR3 nucleotide sequence: TGTGCCAGCAGCCTCCGGGACAGGGGAATTTTATCCTATGGCTACACCTTC. Its translation: CASSLRDRGILSYGYTF.

The chain carries TRBV7-9 and TRBJ2-7; D might be TRBD1 (5 bases). Germline lookup yields CDR1 SEHNR and CDR2 FQNEAQ (reference sequence). This CDR3 spans 14 amino acids. Between the trimmed V and J ends, which lost 1 base and 2 bases, there was a span of 9 bases. The CDR3 spells CASSLGDSTYEQYF. CDR3 in DNA: TGTGCCAGCAGCTTAGGAGACAGTACCTACGAGCAGTACTTC.

This rearrangement joins TRBV18 to TRBJ2-5, with a possible D match to TRBD1 (5 bases). CDR3 length equals 15 residues. Deletions cut 4 bases from V and 4 bases from J, with 16 bases between. Germline loops: CDR1 KGHSH, CDR2 LQKENI. Here the CDR3 reads CASSHLTAQGETQYF. Here the CDR3 DNA reads TGTGCCAGCTCACATCTGACGGCCCAGGGAGAGACCCAGTACTTC. Combining the CDR3 with reference TRBV18 and TRBJ2-5 gives the whole variable domain NAGVMQNPRHLVRRRGQEARLRCSPMKGHSHVYWYRQLPEEGLKFMVYLQKENIIDESGMPKERFSAEFPKEGPSILRIQQVVRGDSAAYFCASSHLTAQGETQYFGPGTRLLVL.

This rearrangement joins TRBV6-5 to TRBJ2-7; 9 bases match TRBD2. Germline V lookup: CDR1 MNHEY, CDR2 SVGAGI. The CDR3 is 16 amino acids. Trimming took 0 bases from V and 6 from J; bases not matched to a gene: 9. This CDR3 is CASSYSTRTSEFEQYF. The CDR3 nucleotides read TGTGCCAGCAGTTACTCGACCCGGACTAGCGAGTTCGAGCAGTACTTC.